This TCR beta chain was recorded in a study of technical replicates of blood from a handful of donors (TCRdb year 2017). The library was made by the immunoSEQ multiplex PCR assay. TCRdb retrieved this table from immuneACCESS and kept in-frame rearrangements only. Not all clones are present; in checked studies, unresolved V genes account for under half, and no reason is known for the remainder. The sample table contains 85,000 to 100,000 clones; only one count was recorded for 90% to 97% of them. The ten largest make up approximately 0.22% of the sample. The CDR3 contains 15 residues, cysteine and phenylalanine counted. Of the read, only the CDR3 DNA is kept; its 45 bases are in frame from base 1. V has 2 bases trimmed and J has 8 bases trimmed; junction bases matching no gene number 7. The CDR1 and CDR2 encoded by the germline V gene are MGHRA and YSYEKL. As for this clone: The antigen it recognizes is unknown. Per-base quality was not reported, and no clone a single base away is much larger than it.

The sequence derives from a human donor in good health. The sequenced sample consisted of T cells isolated from PBMCs. The chain couples TRBV4-1 to TRBJ1-1; TRBD1 lines up with 11 middle nucleotides. The sequence in DNA is TGCGCCAGCAGCCAACCGGGACAGGGGGAATGGGAAGCTTTCTTT. Translated, this is CASSQPGQGEWEAFF.